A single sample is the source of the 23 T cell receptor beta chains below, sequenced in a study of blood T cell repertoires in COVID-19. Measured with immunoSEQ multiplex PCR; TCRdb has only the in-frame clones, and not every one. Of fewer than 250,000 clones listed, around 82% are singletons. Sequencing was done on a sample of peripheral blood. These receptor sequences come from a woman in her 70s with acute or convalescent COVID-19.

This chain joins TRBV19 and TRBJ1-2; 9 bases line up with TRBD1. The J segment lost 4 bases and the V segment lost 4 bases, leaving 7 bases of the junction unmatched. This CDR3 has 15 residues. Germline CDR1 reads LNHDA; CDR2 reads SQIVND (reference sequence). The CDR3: CASSRPRTGAYGYTF. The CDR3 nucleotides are TGTGCCAGTAGTAGGCCCCGGACAGGGGCCTATGGCTACACCTTC. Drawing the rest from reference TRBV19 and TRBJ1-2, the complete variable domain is DGGITQSPKYLFRKEGQNVTLSCEQNLNHDAMYWYRQDPGQGLRLIYYSQIVNDFQKGDIAEGYSVSREKKESFPLTVTSAQKNPTAFYLCASSRPRTGAYGYTFGSGTRLTVV.

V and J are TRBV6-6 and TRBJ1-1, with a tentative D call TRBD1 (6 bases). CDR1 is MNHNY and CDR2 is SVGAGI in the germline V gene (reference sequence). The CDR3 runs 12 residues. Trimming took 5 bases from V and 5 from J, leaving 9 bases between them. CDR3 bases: TGTGCCAGCAGTCAGACAGGTACTGAAGCTTTCTTT. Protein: CASSQTGTEAFF.

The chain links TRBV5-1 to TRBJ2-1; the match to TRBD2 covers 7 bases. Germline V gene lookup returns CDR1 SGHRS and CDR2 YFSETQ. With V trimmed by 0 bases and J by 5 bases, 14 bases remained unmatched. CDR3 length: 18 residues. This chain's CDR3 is CASSLGFVPQRGHNEQFF. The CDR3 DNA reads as TGCGCCAGCAGCTTGGGGTTTGTTCCGCAGCGGGGTCACAATGAGCAGTTCTTC.

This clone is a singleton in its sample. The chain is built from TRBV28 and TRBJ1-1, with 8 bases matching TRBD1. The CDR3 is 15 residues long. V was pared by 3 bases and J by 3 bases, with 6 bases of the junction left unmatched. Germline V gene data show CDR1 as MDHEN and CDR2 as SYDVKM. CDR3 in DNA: TGTGCCAGCAGTTTTCAGGGGGCCCCGGACACTGAAGCTTTCTTT. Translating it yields CASSFQGAPDTEAFF. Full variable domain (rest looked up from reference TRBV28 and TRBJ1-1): DVKVTQSSRYLVKRTGEKVFLECVQDMDHENMFWYRQDPGLGLRLIYFSYDVKMKEKGDIPEGYSVSREKKERFSLILESASTNQTSMYLCASSFQGAPDTEAFFGQGTRLTVV.

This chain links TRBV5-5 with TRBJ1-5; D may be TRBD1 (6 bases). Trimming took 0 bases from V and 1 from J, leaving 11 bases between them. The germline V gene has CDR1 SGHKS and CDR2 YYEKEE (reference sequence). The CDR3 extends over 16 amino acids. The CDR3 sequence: CASSLAGAGSNQPQHF. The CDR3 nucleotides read TGTGCCAGCAGCTTGGCAGGGGCTGGGAGCAATCAGCCCCAGCATTTT. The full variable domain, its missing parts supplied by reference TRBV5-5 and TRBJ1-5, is DAGVTQSPTHLIKTRGQQVTLRCSPISGHKSVSWYQQVLGQGPQFIFQYYEKEERGRGNFPDRFSARQFPNYSSELNVNALLLGDSALYLCASSLAGAGSNQPQHFGDGTRLSIL.

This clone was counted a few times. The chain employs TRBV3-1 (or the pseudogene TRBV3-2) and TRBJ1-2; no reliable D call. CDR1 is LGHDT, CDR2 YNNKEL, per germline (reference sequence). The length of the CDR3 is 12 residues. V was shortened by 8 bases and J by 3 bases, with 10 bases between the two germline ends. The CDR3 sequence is CASRDLDYGYTF. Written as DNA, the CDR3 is TGTGCCAGCCGGGATTTGGACTATGGCTACACCTTC.

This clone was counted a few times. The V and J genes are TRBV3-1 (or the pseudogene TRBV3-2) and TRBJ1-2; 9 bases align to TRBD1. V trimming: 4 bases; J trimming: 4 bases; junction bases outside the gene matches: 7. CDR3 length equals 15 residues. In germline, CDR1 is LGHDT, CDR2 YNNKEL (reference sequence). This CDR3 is CASSLGTGSSYGYTF. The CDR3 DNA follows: TGTGCCAGCAGCCTCGGGACAGGGTCCAGCTATGGCTACACCTTC.

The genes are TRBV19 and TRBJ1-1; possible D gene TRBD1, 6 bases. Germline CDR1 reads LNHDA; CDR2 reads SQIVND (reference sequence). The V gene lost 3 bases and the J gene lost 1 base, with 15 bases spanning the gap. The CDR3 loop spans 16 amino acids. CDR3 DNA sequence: TGTGCCAGTAGTATCACACAGGGATGGGCGAACACTGAAGCTTTCTTT. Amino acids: CASSITQGWANTEAFF.

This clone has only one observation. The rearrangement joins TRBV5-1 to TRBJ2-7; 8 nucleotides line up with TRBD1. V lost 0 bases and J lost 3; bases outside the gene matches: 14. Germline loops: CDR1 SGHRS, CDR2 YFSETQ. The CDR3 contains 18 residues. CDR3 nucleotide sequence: TGCGCCAGCAGCTTGGGCTGGCTTACCGGGACAGGAGTCTACGAGCAGTACTTC. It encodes CASSLGWLTGTGVYEQYF.

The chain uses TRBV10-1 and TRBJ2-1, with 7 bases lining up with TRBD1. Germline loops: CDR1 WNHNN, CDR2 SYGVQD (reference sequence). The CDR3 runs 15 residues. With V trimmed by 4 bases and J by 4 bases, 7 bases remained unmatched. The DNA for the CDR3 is TGCGCCAGCAGTGCGACAGGGATGGGGTACAATGAGCAGTTCTTC. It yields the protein CASSATGMGYNEQFF.

The CDR3 DNA is TGTGCCAGCAGCCAAGTAGGACAGTCGCACACTGAAGCTTTCTTT. This sequence encodes CASSQVGQSHTEAFF. The chain links TRBV4-2 to TRBJ1-1; D might be TRBD1 (6 bases). Germline values: CDR1 LGHNA, CDR2 YNFKEQ. This CDR3 is 15 amino acids long. V shed 1 base and J shed 3 bases, with 12 bases lying between them.

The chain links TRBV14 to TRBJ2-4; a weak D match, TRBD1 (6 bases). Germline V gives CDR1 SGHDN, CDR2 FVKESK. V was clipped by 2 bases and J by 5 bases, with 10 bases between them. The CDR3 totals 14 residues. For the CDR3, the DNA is TGTGCCAGCAGCCAACACAGGGTGGAAAACATTCAGTACTTC. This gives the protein CASSQHRVENIQYF.

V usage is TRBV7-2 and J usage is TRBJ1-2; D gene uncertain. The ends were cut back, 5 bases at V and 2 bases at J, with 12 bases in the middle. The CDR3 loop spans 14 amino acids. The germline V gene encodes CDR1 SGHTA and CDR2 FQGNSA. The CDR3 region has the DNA TGTGCCAGCAGCCGCCCGACGGGAAACTATGGCTACACCTTC. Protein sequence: CASSRPTGNYGYTF.

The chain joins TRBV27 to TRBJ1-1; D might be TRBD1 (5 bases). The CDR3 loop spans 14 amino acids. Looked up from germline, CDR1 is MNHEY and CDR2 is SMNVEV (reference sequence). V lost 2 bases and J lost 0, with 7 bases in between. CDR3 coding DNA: TGTGCCAGCAGTTTAGGGGCGATGAACACTGAAGCTTTCTTT. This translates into CASSLGAMNTEAFF.

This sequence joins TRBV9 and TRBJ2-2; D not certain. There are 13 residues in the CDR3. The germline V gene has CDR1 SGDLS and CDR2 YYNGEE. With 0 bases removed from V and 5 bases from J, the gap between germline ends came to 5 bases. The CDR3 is CASSVARTGELFF. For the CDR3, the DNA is TGTGCCAGCAGCGTAGCTAGAACCGGGGAGCTGTTTTTT.

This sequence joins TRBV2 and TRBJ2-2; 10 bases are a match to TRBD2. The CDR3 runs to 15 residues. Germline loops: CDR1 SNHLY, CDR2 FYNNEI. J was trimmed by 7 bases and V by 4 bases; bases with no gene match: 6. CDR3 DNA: TGTGCCAGCAGTGGAACAGCGGGGGGGTTCGGGGAGCTGTTTTTT. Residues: CASSGTAGGFGELFF.

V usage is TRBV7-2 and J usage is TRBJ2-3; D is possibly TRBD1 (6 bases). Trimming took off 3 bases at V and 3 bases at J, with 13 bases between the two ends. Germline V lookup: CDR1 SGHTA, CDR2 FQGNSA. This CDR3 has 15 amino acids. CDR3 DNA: TGTGCCAGCAGCTTCACAGGGATGGGAACAGATACGCAGTATTTT. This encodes CASSFTGMGTDTQYF.

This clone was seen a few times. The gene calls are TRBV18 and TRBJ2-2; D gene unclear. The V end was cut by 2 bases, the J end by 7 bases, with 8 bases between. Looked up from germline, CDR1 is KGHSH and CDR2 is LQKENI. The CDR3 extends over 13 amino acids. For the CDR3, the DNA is TGTGCCAGCTCACCAGAGTTAATCGGGGAGCTGTTTTTT. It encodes CASSPELIGELFF.

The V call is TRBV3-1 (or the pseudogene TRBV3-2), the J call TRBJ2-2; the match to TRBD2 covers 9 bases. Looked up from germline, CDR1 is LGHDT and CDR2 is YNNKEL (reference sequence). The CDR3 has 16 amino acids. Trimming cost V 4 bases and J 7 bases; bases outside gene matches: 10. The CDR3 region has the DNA TGTGCCAGCAGCCCCGCCGGACTAGCGAGGGACGGGGAGCTGTTTTTT. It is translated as CASSPAGLARDGELFF.

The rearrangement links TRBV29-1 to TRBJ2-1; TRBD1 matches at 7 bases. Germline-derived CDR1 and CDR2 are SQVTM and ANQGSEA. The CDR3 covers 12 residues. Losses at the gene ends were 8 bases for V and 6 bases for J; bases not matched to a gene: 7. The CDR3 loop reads CSSKTGFNEQFF. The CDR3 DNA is TGCAGCTCTAAGACAGGGTTCAATGAGCAGTTCTTC.

The CDR3 nucleotides read TGTGCCAGCAGCTTAGGTGGGGTGGTCGGAGGTTCACCCCTCCACTTT. Encoded protein: CASSLGGVVGGSPLHF. This chain links TRBV7-2 with TRBJ1-6; unclear D gene. This CDR3 has 16 amino acids. The ends were cut back, 1 base at V and 9 bases at J, with 16 bases in the middle. The germline V gene encodes CDR1 SGHTA and CDR2 FQGNSA.

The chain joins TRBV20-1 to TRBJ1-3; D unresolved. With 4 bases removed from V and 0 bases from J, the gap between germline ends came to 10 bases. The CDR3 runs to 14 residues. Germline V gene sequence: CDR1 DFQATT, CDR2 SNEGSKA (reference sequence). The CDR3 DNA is TGCAGTGCTATTGACGACTACTCTGGAAACACCATATATTTT. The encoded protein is CSAIDDYSGNTIYF.

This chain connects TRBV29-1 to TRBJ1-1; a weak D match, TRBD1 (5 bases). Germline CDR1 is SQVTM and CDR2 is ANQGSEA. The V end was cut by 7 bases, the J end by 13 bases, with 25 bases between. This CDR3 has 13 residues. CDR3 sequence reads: CSAGRQPVPGGFF. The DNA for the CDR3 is TGCAGCGCCGGGAGACAGCCTGTTCCGGGTGGTTTCTTT.